The T cell receptor beta chain under discussion was sequenced for a study of vaccination and CD4 T cells after COVID-19. At the level of the study: Collection of post-vaccine samples followed dose two by a median approximately 68 days, spanning a range of 14 to 241.

Concerning this clonotype: Antigen specificity is unknown.

Deletions cut 6 bases from V and 2 bases from J, with 7 bases between. The CDR3 consists of 12 residues. The germline V gene has CDR1 MNHNS and CDR2 SASEGT. Treatment here: roughly 10-day PBMC culture with coronavirus spike peptide pools or control peptides (ViraFEST assay). Roughly 2 million PBMCs were grown per well alongside roughly 9.1 IU/ml IL-2 and approximately 9.8 ug/ml peptide pools. Sequenced with the Oncomine TCR Beta short-read assay was DNA taken from cultured CD4+ T cells. From cultured CD4+ T cells, genomic DNA was extracted. TCRdb redid the calling of the PCR reads with MiXCR, one entry per CDR3 protein. The sample shows some 15,000 distinct CDR3 sequences, around 74% of them seen only once.

The source is a human donor who had recovered from COVID-19. The source material was CD4+ T cells from blood, cultured in vitro. The chain carries TRBV6-1 and TRBJ2-5; D ambiguous. CDR3 sequence (DNA): TGTGCCAGCAGGATTATTCAAGAGACCCAGTACTTC. Its translation is CASRIIQETQYF.